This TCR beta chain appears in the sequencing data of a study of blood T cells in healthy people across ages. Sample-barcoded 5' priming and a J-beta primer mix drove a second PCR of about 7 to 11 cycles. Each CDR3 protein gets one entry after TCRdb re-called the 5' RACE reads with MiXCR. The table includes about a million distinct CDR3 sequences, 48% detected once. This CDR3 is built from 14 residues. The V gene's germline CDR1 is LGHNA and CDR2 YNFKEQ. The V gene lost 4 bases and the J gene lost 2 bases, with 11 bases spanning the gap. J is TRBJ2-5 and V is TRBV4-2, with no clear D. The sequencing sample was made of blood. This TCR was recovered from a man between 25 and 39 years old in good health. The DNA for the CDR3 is TGTGCCAGCAGCCCCTCCTGGTTACAAGAGACCCAGTACTTC. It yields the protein CASSPSWLQETQYF.